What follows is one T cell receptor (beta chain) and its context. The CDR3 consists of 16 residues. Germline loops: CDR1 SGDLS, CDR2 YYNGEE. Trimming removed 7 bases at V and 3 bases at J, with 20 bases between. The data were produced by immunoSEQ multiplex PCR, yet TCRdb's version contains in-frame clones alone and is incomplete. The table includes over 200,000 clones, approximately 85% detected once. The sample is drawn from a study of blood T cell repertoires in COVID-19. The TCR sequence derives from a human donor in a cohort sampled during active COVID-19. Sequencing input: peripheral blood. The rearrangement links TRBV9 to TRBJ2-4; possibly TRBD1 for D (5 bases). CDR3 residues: CASGRGTGSVKNIQYF. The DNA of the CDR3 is TGTGCCAGCGGCCGAGGTACAGGCTCGGTCAAAAACATTCAGTACTTC.